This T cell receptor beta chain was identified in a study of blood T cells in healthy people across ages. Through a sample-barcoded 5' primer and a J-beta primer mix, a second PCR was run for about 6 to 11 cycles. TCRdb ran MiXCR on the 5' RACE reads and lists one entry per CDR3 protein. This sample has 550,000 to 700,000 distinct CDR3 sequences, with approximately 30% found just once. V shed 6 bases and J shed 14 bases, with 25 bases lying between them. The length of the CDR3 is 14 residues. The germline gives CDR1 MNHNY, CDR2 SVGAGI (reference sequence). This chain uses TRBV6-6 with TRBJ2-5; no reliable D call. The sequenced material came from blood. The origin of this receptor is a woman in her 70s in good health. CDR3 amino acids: CASSSSPSPHSPYF. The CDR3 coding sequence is TGTGCCAGCAGCTCCTCACCGAGCCCGCATTCACCTTACTTC.